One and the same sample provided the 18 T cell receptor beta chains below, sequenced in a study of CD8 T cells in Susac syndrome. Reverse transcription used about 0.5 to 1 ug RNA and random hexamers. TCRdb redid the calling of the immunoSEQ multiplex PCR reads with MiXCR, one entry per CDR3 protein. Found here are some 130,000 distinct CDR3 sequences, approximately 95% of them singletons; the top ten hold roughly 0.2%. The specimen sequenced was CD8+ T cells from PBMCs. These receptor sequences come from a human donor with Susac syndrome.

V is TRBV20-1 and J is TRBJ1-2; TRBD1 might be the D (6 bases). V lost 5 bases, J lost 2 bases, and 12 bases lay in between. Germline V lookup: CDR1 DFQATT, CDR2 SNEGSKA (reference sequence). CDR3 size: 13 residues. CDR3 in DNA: TGCAGTGCTCTCGGGGGCCGGAACTATGGCTACACCTTC. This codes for CSALGGRNYGYTF.

CDR3 DNA: TGTGCCACAAGCCGGGACAGGGGAGAGGGTCAGCCCCAGCATTTT. Translated, it gives CATSRDRGEGQPQHF. The rearrangement uses TRBV15 and TRBJ1-5; TRBD1 agrees at 10 bases. Trimming took 9 bases from V and 6 from J; bases not matched to a gene: 11. This CDR3 region has 15 residues. Looked up from germline, CDR1 is LNHNV and CDR2 is YYDKDF (reference sequence). Full variable domain (remainder filled in from reference TRBV15 and TRBJ1-5): DAMVIQNPRYQVTQFGKPVTLSCSQTLNHNVMYWYQQKSSQAPKLLFHYYDKDFNNEADTPDNFQSRRPNTSFCFLDIRSPGLGDTAMYLCATSRDRGEGQPQHFGDGTRLSIL.

DNA of the CDR3: TGCGCCAGCAGCTTAAAAATCGATGAGCAGTTCTTC. Protein: CASSLKIDEQFF. The V gene is TRBV5-1, the J gene TRBJ2-1; D unclear. V was pared by 2 bases and J by 8 bases, with 8 bases between. The length of the CDR3 is 12 residues. CDR1 is SGHRS, CDR2 YFSETQ, per germline.

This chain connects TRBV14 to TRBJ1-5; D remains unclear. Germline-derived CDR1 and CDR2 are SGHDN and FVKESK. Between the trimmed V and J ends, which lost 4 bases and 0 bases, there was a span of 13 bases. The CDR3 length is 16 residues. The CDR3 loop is CASSLRCKLSNQPQHF. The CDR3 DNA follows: TGTGCCAGCAGCCTTCGGTGTAAGCTTAGCAATCAGCCCCAGCATTTT.

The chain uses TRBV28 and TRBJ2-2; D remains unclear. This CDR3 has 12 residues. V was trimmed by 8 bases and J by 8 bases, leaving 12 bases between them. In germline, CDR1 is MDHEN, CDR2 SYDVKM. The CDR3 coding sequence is TGTGCCAGCCGTTACACCCAGGGGGAGCTGTTTTTT. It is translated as CASRYTQGELFF.

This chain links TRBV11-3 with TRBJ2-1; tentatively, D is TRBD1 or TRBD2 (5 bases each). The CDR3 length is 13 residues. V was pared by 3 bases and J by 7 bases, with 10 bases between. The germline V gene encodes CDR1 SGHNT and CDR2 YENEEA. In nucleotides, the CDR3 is TGTGCCAGCAGCTTCGGGACGCCGAATGAGCAGTTCTTC. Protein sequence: CASSFGTPNEQFF.

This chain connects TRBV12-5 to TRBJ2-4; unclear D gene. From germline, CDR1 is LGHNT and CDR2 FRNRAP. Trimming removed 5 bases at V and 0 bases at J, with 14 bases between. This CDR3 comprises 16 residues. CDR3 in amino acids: CASGLGPPEAKNIQYF. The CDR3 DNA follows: TGTGCTAGTGGTCTGGGCCCACCGGAAGCCAAAAACATTCAGTACTTC.

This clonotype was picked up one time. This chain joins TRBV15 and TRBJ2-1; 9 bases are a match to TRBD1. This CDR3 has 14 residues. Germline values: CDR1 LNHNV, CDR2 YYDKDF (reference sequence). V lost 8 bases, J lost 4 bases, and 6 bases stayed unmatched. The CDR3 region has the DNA TGTGCCACCGACCCCGGGACAGGGTACAATGAGCAGTTCTTC. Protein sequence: CATDPGTGYNEQFF. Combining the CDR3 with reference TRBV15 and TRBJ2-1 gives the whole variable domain DAMVIQNPRYQVTQFGKPVTLSCSQTLNHNVMYWYQQKSSQAPKLLFHYYDKDFNNEADTPDNFQSRRPNTSFCFLDIRSPGLGDTAMYLCATDPGTGYNEQFFGPGTRLTVL.

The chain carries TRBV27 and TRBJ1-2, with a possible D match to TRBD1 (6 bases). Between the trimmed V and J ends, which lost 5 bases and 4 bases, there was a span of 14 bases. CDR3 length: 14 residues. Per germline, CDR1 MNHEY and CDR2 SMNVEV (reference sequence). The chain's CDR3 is CASSPTAQGYGYTF. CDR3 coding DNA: TGTGCCAGCAGTCCCACAGCACAGGGCTATGGCTACACCTTC.

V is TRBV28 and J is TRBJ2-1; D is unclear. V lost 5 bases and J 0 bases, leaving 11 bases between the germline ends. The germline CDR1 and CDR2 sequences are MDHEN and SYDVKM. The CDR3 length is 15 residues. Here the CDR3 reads CASSPSKSSYNEQFF. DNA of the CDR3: TGTGCCAGCAGTCCCTCGAAGAGCTCCTACAATGAGCAGTTCTTC.

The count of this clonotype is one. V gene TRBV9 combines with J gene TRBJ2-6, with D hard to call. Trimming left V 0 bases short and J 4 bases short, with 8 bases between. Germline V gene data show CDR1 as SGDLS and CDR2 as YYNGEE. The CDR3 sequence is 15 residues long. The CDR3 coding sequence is TGTGCCAGCAGCGTAGAGAGCAACGGGGCCAACGTCCTGACTTTC. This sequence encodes CASSVESNGANVLTF.

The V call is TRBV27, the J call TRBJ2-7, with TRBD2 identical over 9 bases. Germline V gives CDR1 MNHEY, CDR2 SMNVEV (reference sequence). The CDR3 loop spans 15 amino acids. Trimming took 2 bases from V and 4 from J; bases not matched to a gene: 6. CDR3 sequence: CASSLRATSGYEQYF. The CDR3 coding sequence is TGTGCCAGCAGTTTACGCGCGACTAGCGGATACGAGCAGTACTTC.

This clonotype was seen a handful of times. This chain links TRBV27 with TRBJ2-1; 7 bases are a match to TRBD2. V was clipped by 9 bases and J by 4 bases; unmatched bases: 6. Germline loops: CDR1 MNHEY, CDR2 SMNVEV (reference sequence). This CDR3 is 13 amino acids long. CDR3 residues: CASSLGGYNEQFF. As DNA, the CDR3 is TGTGCCAGTAGTCTCGGGGGGTACAATGAGCAGTTCTTC.

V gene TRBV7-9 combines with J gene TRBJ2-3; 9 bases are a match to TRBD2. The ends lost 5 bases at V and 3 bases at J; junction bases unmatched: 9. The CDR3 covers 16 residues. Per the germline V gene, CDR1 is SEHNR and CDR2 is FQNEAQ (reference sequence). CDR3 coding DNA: TGTGCCAGCAGCACCCAACTAGCGGGCGGGACAGATACGCAGTATTTT. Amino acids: CASSTQLAGGTDTQYF.

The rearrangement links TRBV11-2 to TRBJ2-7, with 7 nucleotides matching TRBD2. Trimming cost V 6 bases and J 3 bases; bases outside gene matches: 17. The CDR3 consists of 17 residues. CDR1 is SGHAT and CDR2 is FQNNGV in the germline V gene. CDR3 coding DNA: TGTGCCAGCAGACCCCCGGGGGGTCAATCAGCTGGCTACGAGCAGTACTTC. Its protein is CASRPPGGQSAGYEQYF.

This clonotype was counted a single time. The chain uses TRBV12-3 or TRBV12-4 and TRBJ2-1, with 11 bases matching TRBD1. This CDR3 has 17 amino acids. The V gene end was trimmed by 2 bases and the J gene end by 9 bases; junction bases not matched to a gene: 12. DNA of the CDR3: TGTGCCAGCAGTTTACCCCTTGGACAGGGGGCTTCGGGTGAGCAGTTCTTC. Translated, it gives CASSLPLGQGASGEQFF.

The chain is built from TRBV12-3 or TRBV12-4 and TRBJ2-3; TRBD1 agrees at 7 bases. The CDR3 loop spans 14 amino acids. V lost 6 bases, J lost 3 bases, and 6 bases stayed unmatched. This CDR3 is CASRAGGETDTQYF. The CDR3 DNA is TGTGCCAGCAGGGCAGGGGGTGAGACAGATACGCAGTATTTT.

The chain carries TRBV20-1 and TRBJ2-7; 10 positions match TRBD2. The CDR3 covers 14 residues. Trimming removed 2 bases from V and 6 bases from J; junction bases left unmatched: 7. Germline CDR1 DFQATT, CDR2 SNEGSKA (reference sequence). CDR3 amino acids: CSARPGTSDREQYF. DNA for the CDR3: TGCAGTGCTAGACCCGGGACTAGCGATCGCGAGCAGTACTTC.